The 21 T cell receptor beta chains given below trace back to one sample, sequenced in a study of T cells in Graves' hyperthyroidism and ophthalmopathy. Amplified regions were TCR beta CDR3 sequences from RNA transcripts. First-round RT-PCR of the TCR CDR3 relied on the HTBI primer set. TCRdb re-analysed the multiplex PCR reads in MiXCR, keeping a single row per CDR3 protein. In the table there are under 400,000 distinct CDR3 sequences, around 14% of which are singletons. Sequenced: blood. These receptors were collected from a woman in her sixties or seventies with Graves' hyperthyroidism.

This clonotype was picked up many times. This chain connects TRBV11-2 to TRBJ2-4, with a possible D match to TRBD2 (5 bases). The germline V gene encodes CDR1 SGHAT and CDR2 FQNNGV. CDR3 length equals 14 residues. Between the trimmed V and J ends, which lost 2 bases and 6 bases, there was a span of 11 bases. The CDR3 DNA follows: TGTGCCAGCAGCTTACTGGTCCGGGGAAACATTCAGTACTTC. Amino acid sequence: CASSLLVRGNIQYF.

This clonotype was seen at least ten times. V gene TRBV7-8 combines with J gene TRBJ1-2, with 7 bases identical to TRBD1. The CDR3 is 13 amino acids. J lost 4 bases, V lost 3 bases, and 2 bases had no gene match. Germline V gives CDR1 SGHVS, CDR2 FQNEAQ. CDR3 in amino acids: CASSFDRAYGYTF. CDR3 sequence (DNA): TGTGCCAGCAGCTTCGACAGGGCCTATGGCTACACCTTC.

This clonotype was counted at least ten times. CDR3 loop: CATSRDSGLVPFF. CDR3 nucleotide sequence: TGTGCCACCAGCAGAGACTCTGGACTAGTTCCGTTCTTC. This chain uses TRBV15 with TRBJ2-1, with 7 bases identical to TRBD2. The CDR3 sequence is 13 residues long. Germline CDR1 reads LNHNV; CDR2 reads YYDKDF (reference sequence). Trimming removed 0 bases from V and 15 bases from J; junction bases left unmatched: 8.

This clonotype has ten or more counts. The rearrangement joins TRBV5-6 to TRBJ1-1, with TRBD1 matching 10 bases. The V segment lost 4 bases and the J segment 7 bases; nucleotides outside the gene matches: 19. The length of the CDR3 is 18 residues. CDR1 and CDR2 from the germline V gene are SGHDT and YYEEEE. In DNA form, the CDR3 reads TGTGCCAGCAGCCGTATTTGGGGGACCCGGGACAGGGGTGATGAAGCTTTCTTT. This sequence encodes CASSRIWGTRDRGDEAFF.

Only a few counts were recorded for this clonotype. Here the CDR3 reads CSARMPLSGQFF. The DNA of the CDR3 is TGCAGTGCTAGAATGCCCCTCTCAGGGCAGTTCTTC. This chain uses TRBV20-1 with TRBJ2-1; no clear D. The CDR3 covers 12 residues. The germline V gene encodes CDR1 DFQATT and CDR2 SNEGSKA (reference sequence). V gave up 2 bases and J gave up 12 bases, with 14 bases separating them.

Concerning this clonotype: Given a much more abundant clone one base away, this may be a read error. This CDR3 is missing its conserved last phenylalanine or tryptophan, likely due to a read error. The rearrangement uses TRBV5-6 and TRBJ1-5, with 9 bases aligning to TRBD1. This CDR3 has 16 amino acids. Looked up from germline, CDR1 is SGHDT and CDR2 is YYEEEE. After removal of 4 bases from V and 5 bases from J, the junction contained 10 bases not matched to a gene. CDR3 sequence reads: CASSAYPGQGYQPQHS. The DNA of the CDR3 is TGTGCCAGCAGCGCCTACCCGGGACAGGGCTATCAGCCCCAGCATTCT.

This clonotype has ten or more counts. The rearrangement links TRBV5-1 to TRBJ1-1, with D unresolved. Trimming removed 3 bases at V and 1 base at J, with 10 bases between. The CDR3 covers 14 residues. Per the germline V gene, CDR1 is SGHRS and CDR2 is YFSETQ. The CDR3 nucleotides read TGCGCCAGCAGCTCAGAGATACGGAACACTGAAGCTTTCTTT. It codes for CASSSEIRNTEAFF.

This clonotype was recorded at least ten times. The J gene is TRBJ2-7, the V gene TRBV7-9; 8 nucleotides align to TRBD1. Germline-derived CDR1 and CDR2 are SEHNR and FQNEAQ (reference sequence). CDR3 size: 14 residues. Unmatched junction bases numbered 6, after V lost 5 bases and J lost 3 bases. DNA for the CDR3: TGTGCCAGCAGCAAGGGACAGGAGCACTACGAGCAGTACTTC. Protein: CASSKGQEHYEQYF.

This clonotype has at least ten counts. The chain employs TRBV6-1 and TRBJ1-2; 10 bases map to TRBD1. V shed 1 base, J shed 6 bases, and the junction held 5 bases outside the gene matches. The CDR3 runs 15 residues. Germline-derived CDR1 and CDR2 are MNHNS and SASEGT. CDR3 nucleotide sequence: TGTGCCAGCAGTGAAGATTGGACAGGGGGAGATGGCTACACCTTC. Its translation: CASSEDWTGGDGYTF.

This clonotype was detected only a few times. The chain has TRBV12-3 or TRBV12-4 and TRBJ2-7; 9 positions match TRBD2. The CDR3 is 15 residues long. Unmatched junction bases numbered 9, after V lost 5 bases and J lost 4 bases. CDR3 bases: TGTGCCAGCAGTCCTAGACTAGCGGAACCTTACGAGCAGTACTTC. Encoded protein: CASSPRLAEPYEQYF.

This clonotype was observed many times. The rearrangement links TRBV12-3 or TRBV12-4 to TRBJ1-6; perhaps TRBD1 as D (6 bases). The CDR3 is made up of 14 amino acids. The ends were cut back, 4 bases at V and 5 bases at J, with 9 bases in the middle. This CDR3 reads CASSSGANNSPLHF. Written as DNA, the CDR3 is TGTGCCAGCAGTTCAGGGGCTAATAATTCACCCCTCCACTTT.

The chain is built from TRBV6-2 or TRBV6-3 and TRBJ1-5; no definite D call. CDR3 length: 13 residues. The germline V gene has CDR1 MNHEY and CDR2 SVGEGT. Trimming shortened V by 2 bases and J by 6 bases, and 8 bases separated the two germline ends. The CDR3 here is CASSYTSGQPQHF. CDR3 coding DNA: TGTGCCAGCAGTTACACCAGCGGTCAGCCCCAGCATTTT.

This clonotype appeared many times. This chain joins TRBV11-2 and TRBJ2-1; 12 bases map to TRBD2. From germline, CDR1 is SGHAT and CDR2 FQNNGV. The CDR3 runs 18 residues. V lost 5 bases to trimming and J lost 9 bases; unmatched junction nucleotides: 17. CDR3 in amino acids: CASSPRLAGVGLGSEQFF. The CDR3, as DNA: TGTGCCAGCAGCCCCCGACTAGCGGGAGTAGGGCTCGGGTCTGAGCAGTTCTTC.

CDR3 residues: CASSQATGSYNEQFF. The CDR3 nucleotides are TGCGCCAGCAGCCAAGCGACGGGATCCTACAATGAGCAGTTCTTC. This chain uses TRBV4-1 with TRBJ2-1; possible D gene TRBD2, 5 bases. V was cut by 1 base and J by 1 base, with 8 bases left in between. The CDR3 is made up of 15 amino acids. From germline, CDR1 is MGHRA and CDR2 YSYEKL.

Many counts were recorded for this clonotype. The CDR3: CASSIAAGQETQYF. The DNA for the CDR3 is TGTGCCAGTAGTATAGCGGCGGGGCAAGAGACCCAGTACTTC. This chain joins TRBV19 and TRBJ2-5; tentatively, D is TRBD2 (6 bases). V was trimmed by 1 base and J by 2 bases, leaving 8 bases between them. The CDR3 runs 14 residues. Germline V lookup: CDR1 LNHDA, CDR2 SQIVND (reference sequence).

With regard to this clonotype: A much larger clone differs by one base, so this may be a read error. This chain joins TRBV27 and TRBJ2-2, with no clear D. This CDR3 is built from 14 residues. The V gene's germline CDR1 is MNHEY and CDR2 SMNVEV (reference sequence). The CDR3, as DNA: TGTGCCGGCAGCATTGTATACGGAACCGGGGAGCTGTTTTTT. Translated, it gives CAGSIVYGTGELFF.

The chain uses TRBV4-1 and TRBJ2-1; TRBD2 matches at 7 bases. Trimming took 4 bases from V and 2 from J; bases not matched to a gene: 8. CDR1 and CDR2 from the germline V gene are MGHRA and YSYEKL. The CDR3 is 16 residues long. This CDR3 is CASSRASGAPYNEQFF. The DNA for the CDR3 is TGCGCCAGCAGCCGGGCTAGCGGAGCCCCCTACAATGAGCAGTTCTTC.

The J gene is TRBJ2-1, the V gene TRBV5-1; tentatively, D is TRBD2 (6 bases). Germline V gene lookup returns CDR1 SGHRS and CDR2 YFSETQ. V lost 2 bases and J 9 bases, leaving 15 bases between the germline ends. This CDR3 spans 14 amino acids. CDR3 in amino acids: CASSLGGFGSEQFF. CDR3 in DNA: TGCGCCAGCAGCTTAGGAGGGTTTGGGAGTGAGCAGTTCTTC. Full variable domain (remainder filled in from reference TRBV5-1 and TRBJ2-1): KAGVTQTPRYLIKTRGQQVTLSCSPISGHRSVSWYQQTPGQGLQFLFEYFSETQRNKGNFPGRFSGRQFSNSRSEMNVSTLELGDSALYLCASSLGGFGSEQFFGPGTRLTVL.

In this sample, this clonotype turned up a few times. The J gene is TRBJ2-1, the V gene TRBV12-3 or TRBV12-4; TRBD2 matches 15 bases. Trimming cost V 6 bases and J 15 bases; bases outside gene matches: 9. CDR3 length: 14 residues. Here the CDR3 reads CASSQGLAGGFRFF. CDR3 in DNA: TGTGCCAGCAGCCAGGGACTAGCGGGAGGTTTTCGGTTCTTC.

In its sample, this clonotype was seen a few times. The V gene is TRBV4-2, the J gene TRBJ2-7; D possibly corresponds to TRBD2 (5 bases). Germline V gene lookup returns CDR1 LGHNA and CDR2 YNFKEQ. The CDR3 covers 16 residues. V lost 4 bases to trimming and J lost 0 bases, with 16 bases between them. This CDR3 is CASSPSFGESSYEQYF. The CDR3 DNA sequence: TGTGCCAGCAGCCCCTCCTTCGGGGAAAGCTCCTACGAGCAGTACTTC.

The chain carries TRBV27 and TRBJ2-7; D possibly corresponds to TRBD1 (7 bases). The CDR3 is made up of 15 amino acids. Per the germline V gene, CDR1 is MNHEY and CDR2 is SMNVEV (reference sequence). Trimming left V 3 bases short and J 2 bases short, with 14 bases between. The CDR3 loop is CASSFAAGTAYEQYF. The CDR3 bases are TGTGCCAGCAGTTTCGCTGCGGGGACAGCCTACGAGCAGTACTTC.